The 11 T cell receptor beta chains in this list originate from one sample, sequenced in a study of patients and donors after allogeneic stem cell transplantation. TCRdb reprocessed the RT-PCR reads with MiXCR, giving one entry per CDR3 protein. The sample carries more than 850,000 distinct CDR3 sequences, 18% recorded once. Sequenced material: blood, either unsorted or a sorted T cell fraction (not recorded which). The receptors were sampled from a human donor who was either an allogeneic HSCT recipient or a stem cell or donor lymphocyte infusion donor (not recorded which). It is not recorded whose cells these are; they may come from a transplant donor.

This clonotype was detected a few times. The chain uses TRBV6-5 and TRBJ2-3; 7 bases align to TRBD1. Germline CDR1 and CDR2: MNHEY and SVGAGI. The V and J ends lost 10 bases and 9 bases, in that order; junction bases with no gene match: 7. This CDR3 is built from 11 residues. In DNA, the CDR3 is TGTGCCACCACCACGACAGGGACGCAGTATTTT. It yields the protein CATTTTGTQYF.

This clonotype was picked up many times. This chain connects TRBV12-3 or TRBV12-4 to TRBJ2-1, with D perhaps matching TRBD1 or TRBD2 (6 bases each). The CDR3 runs to 17 residues. The V end lost 3 bases, the J end lost 7 bases, and 22 bases lay between the germline ends. The CDR3 protein is CASSLKQGPYRGNEQFF. The CDR3 DNA reads as TGTGCCAGCAGTTTGAAACAGGGCCCCTACCGGGGGAATGAGCAGTTCTTC.

To note about this clonotype: Given a much more abundant clone one base away, this may be a read error. Since the CDR3 does not end with the conserved phenylalanine or tryptophan, this likely comes from a read error. V and J are TRBV27 and TRBJ2-7; tentatively, D is TRBD2 (5 bases). This CDR3 is 15 amino acids long. V lost 3 bases, J lost 0 bases, and 12 bases lay in between. CDR1 is MNHEY, CDR2 SMNVEV, per germline (reference sequence). The CDR3 sequence: CASSFSGLDSYEQYL. The CDR3 DNA reads as TGTGCCAGCAGTTTTTCTGGACTGGACTCCTACGAGCAGTACTTA.

Written as DNA, the CDR3 is TGTGCCAGCGGGACAGGGCTCACCGGGGAGCTGTTTTTT. Its protein is CASGTGLTGELFF. The V gene is TRBV12-3 or TRBV12-4, the J gene TRBJ2-2; 9 bases align to TRBD1. This CDR3 comprises 13 residues. The ends lost 8 bases at V and 4 bases at J; junction bases unmatched: 2.

This chain uses TRBV5-1 with TRBJ2-1, with 8 bases lining up with TRBD2. V shed 0 bases, J shed 4 bases, and the junction held 6 bases outside the gene matches. The CDR3 extends over 16 amino acids. Germline CDR1 reads SGHRS; CDR2 reads YFSETQ. The CDR3 DNA sequence: TGCGCCAGCAGCTTGGCTACTAGCGGAGGATACAATGAGCAGTTCTTC. Its translation: CASSLATSGGYNEQFF.

V usage is TRBV9 and J usage is TRBJ2-3; 8 bases align to TRBD1. The CDR3 is made up of 16 amino acids. In germline, CDR1 is SGDLS, CDR2 YYNGEE. J lost 5 bases, V lost 5 bases, and 13 bases had no gene match. The CDR3 nucleotides are TGTGCCAGCAGTCGTAGTATGCAGGGGGCAGGAGATACGCAGTATTTT. Protein: CASSRSMQGAGDTQYF.

This clonotype was observed a few times. The chain carries TRBV6-1 and TRBJ2-3, with TRBD2 matching 8 bases. The germline gives CDR1 MNHNS, CDR2 SASEGT. V was clipped by 7 bases and J by 4 bases; unmatched bases: 7. The CDR3 has 14 residues. The CDR3 loop reads CASKVAGTADTQYF. CDR3 in DNA: TGTGCCAGCAAGGTAGCGGGGACCGCAGATACGCAGTATTTT.

This clonotype was counted only a few times. J is TRBJ1-1 and V is TRBV27; D is unresolved. The CDR3 has 16 residues. V shed 2 bases and J shed 3 bases, with 16 bases lying between them. The germline CDR1 and CDR2 sequences are MNHEY and SMNVEV (reference sequence). The CDR3 loop is CASSLTPSGWYTEAFF. The DNA of the CDR3 is TGTGCCAGCAGTTTAACCCCCTCGGGCTGGTACACTGAAGCTTTCTTT.

This clonotype was seen a few times. The chain links TRBV2 to TRBJ2-7; D is unresolved. CDR3 size: 11 residues. The germline V and J ends were trimmed by 4 bases and 4 bases, with 5 bases remaining between them. Germline-derived CDR1 and CDR2 are SNHLY and FYNNEI. CDR3 nucleotides: TGTGCCAGCAGTGTAGTGTACGAGCAGTACTTC. This gives the protein CASSVVYEQYF.

This clonotype was seen a handful of times. V gene TRBV25-1 combines with J gene TRBJ1-4; 7 bases match TRBD1. The CDR3 is 16 amino acids. Looked up from germline, CDR1 is MGHDK and CDR2 is SYGVNS. Losses at the gene ends were 3 bases for V and 0 bases for J; bases not matched to a gene: 4. The CDR3 is CASSEGQLATNEKLFF. CDR3 coding DNA: TGTGCCAGCAGTGAGGGACAGCTTGCAACTAATGAAAAACTGTTTTTT. Full variable domain (rest looked up from reference TRBV25-1 and TRBJ1-4): EADIYQTPRYLVIGTGKKITLECSQTMGHDKMYWYQQDPGMELHLIHYSYGVNSTEKGDLSSESTVSRIRTEHFPLTLESARPSHTSQYLCASSEGQLATNEKLFFGSGTQLSVL.

This clonotype turned up a few times. The J gene is TRBJ2-2, the V gene TRBV20-1, with unresolved D. V dropped 4 bases and J dropped 0 bases, with 9 bases sitting between them. The CDR3 is 14 amino acids. Germline-derived CDR1 and CDR2 are DFQATT and SNEGSKA (reference sequence). The CDR3 nucleotides read TGCAGTGCTACTCGCTCACCGAACACCGGGGAGCTGTTTTTT. Its protein product is CSATRSPNTGELFF.